The 29 T cell receptor beta chains presented below share a single source sample, sequenced in a study of blood T cell repertoires in COVID-19. TCRdb's copy holds only in-frame clones and misses some; the assay was immunoSEQ multiplex PCR. The sample carries 300,000 to 350,000 clones, 85% to 90% recorded once. Sequencing was performed on peripheral blood. These TCRs come from a woman younger than 45 with COVID-19, enrolled during active disease.

V and J are TRBV6-2 or TRBV6-3 and TRBJ1-1; TRBD1 is a possible D gene (6 bases). The V end lost 4 bases, the J end lost 1 base, and 13 bases lay between the germline ends. The germline V gene encodes CDR1 MNHEY and CDR2 SVGEGT. This CDR3 comprises 15 residues. The CDR3 nucleotides are TGTGCCAGCAGTTCGGCAGGGGTGAGGAACACTGAAGCTTTCTTT. The encoded protein is CASSSAGVRNTEAFF.

The genes are TRBV27 and TRBJ2-7; 8 nucleotides agree with TRBD1. The V segment lost 4 bases and the J segment 2 bases; nucleotides outside the gene matches: 4. Germline CDR1 and CDR2: MNHEY and SMNVEV (reference sequence). The CDR3 runs to 14 residues. DNA of the CDR3: TGTGCCAGCAGTTCCTGGACAGGGCCCTACGAGCAGTACTTC. Amino acids: CASSSWTGPYEQYF.

The V and J genes are TRBV9 and TRBJ2-3; 14 bases match TRBD2. Per the germline V gene, CDR1 is SGDLS and CDR2 is YYNGEE. The CDR3 contains 16 residues. Trimming at V came to 3 bases and at J to 4 bases, leaving 4 bases not matched to a gene. The CDR3 here is CASSARLAGGPDTQYF. The CDR3 region has the DNA TGTGCCAGCAGCGCTCGACTAGCGGGAGGGCCAGATACGCAGTATTTT.

The chain couples TRBV14 to TRBJ2-3, with TRBD2 identical over 7 bases. In germline, CDR1 is SGHDN, CDR2 FVKESK. The V gene end was trimmed by 0 bases and the J gene end by 5 bases; junction bases not matched to a gene: 8. The CDR3 contains 16 residues. The CDR3 DNA sequence: TGTGCCAGCAGCCAAGATACTTTCCCTAGCGGAGATACGCAGTATTTT. Translated, it gives CASSQDTFPSGDTQYF.

The chain combines TRBV20-1 with TRBJ1-4, with 7 bases aligning to TRBD1. V trimming: 3 bases; J trimming: 7 bases; junction bases outside the gene matches: 5. This CDR3 contains 13 residues. Germline V lookup: CDR1 DFQATT, CDR2 SNEGSKA (reference sequence). This CDR3 is CSASPGGSEKLFF. The CDR3, as DNA: TGCAGTGCTAGTCCAGGGGGATCTGAAAAACTGTTTTTT.

V is TRBV6-2 or TRBV6-3 and J is TRBJ2-1, with 8 positions matching TRBD2. V was pared by 0 bases and J by 6 bases, with 4 bases of the junction left unmatched. The CDR3 has 15 residues. CDR1 MNHEY and CDR2 SVGEGT come from the germline V gene. The CDR3 spells CASSYSRGRTNEQFF. CDR3 nucleotide sequence: TGTGCCAGCAGTTACTCGCGCGGGAGGACCAATGAGCAGTTCTTC.

The rearrangement joins TRBV7-2 to TRBJ1-2; TRBD1 agrees at 8 bases. This CDR3 is 14 amino acids long. Per the germline V gene, CDR1 is SGHTA and CDR2 is FQGNSA. J lost 4 bases, V lost 3 bases, and 4 bases had no gene match. CDR3 sequence: CASSLTGAGYGYTF. CDR3 in DNA: TGTGCCAGCAGCTTGACAGGGGCGGGCTATGGCTACACCTTC.

This chain links TRBV5-1 with TRBJ1-2; D is perhaps TRBD1 (6 bases). The CDR3 spans 14 residues. Germline V gives CDR1 SGHRS, CDR2 YFSETQ. Trimming pared 2 bases from V and 1 base from J, leaving 9 bases between. CDR3: CASSLGQNNYGYTF. In nucleotides, the CDR3 is TGCGCCAGCAGCTTAGGACAGAATAACTATGGCTACACCTTC.

V and J are TRBV7-3 and TRBJ1-1; D remains ambiguous. V lost 0 bases and J 10 bases, leaving 12 bases between the germline ends. The germline V gene encodes CDR1 SGHTA and CDR2 FQGTGA. The CDR3 is 13 residues long. The CDR3: CASSLTEGSGAFF. CDR3 nucleotide sequence: TGTGCCAGCAGCTTAACGGAGGGTTCCGGAGCTTTCTTT.

This chain links TRBV5-1 with TRBJ2-3; 8 bases fit TRBD1. V shed 1 base and J 5 bases; nucleotides not matched to a gene: 6. The CDR3 extends over 15 amino acids. Germline V gene lookup returns CDR1 SGHRS and CDR2 YFSETQ. The CDR3 sequence: CASSLQSGGQDTQYF. For the CDR3, the DNA is TGCGCCAGCAGCTTGCAGTCAGGGGGCCAAGATACGCAGTATTTT.

This clone was recorded once. The chain carries TRBV7-9 and TRBJ2-4; TRBD2 might be the D (6 bases). This CDR3 spans 16 amino acids. CDR1 and CDR2 from the germline V gene are SEHNR and FQNEAQ (reference sequence). Trimming stripped 0 bases from V and 0 bases from J, with 9 bases between. CDR3 nucleotide sequence: TGTGCCAGCAGCTTAGCTAGCGGTCTAGCCAAAAACATTCAGTACTTC. It encodes CASSLASGLAKNIQYF.

The chain couples TRBV7-8 to TRBJ1-1, with D tentatively TRBD1 (5 bases). Germline CDR1 SGHVS, CDR2 FQNEAQ. This CDR3 comprises 15 residues. V lost 4 bases and J lost 2, with 14 bases in between. The CDR3 sequence is CASSSAGTSNTEAFF. The CDR3 nucleotides are TGTGCCAGCAGCTCGGCCGGGACTTCCAACACTGAAGCTTTCTTT.

The chain is built from TRBV25-1 and TRBJ2-3, with 7 bases lining up with TRBD2. J gave up 4 bases and V 7 bases, and 14 bases lay outside the gene matches. This CDR3 spans 16 amino acids. Germline V gene lookup returns CDR1 MGHDK and CDR2 SYGVNS. CDR3 DNA: TGTGCCAGCATCCCCCACCGCGGGAGAGGGTCAGATACGCAGTATTTT. As protein: CASIPHRGRGSDTQYF.

This sequence joins TRBV30 and TRBJ2-5; 9 bases map to TRBD1. The length of the CDR3 is 13 residues. The V gene's germline CDR1 is GTSNPN and CDR2 SVGIG (reference sequence). V dropped 6 bases and J dropped 5; count of bases not matched to a gene: 7. CDR3 amino acids: CACNRGQRETQYF. CDR3 sequence (DNA): TGTGCCTGTAACAGGGGGCAACGGGAGACCCAGTACTTC.

This clone was seen only once. The chain joins TRBV28 to TRBJ1-2; D remains ambiguous. Germline-derived CDR1 and CDR2 are MDHEN and SYDVKM. This CDR3 comprises 13 residues. V was shortened by 6 bases and J by 4 bases, with 12 bases between the two germline ends. The CDR3 region has the DNA TGTGCCAGCAGCGCTAATTTTGGCTATGGCTACACCTTC. Protein: CASSANFGYGYTF.

This clone was observed a few times. V gene TRBV5-4 combines with J gene TRBJ2-7, with 9 bases lining up with TRBD1. V shed 3 bases and J 4 bases; nucleotides not matched to a gene: 2. The V gene's germline CDR1 is SGHNT and CDR2 YYREEE (reference sequence). This CDR3 region has 13 residues. In DNA form, the CDR3 reads TGTGCCAGCAGCTACGGGACAGGGTACGAGCAGTACTTC. Protein: CASSYGTGYEQYF.

The V and J genes are TRBV29-1 and TRBJ1-1; D gene ambiguous. Deletions cut 8 bases from V and 1 base from J, with 11 bases between. The CDR3 spans 12 residues. Per the germline V gene, CDR1 is SQVTM and CDR2 is ANQGSEA. CDR3 residues: CSSKYGNTEAFF. DNA for the CDR3: TGCAGCTCCAAGTACGGGAACACTGAAGCTTTCTTT.

This clone is a singleton in its sample. Other DNA sequences of this sample code for an identical CDR3. V usage is TRBV30 and J usage is TRBJ1-2; weak D call: TRBD1 (6 bases). The CDR3 runs 13 residues. V was shortened by 0 bases and J by 4 bases, with 9 bases between the two germline ends. Germline loops: CDR1 GTSNPN, CDR2 SVGIG (reference sequence). The CDR3 reads CAWSVRGTYGYTF. CDR3 in DNA: TGTGCCTGGAGTGTTAGGGGGACCTATGGCTACACCTTC.

This sequence joins TRBV4-2 and TRBJ1-1; TRBD1 is a possible D gene (6 bases). Trimming stripped 0 bases from V and 5 bases from J, with 13 bases between. Germline V gene lookup returns CDR1 LGHNA and CDR2 YNFKEQ. The CDR3 sequence is 15 residues long. The DNA for the CDR3 is TGTGCCAGCAGCCAAGAATTTACAGGGTTTACTGAAGCTTTCTTT. It yields the protein CASSQEFTGFTEAFF.

This clone was seen only once. This chain joins TRBV9 and TRBJ1-1; D might be TRBD1 (5 bases). Trimming stripped 4 bases from V and 1 base from J, with 14 bases between. This CDR3 is 15 amino acids long. The germline gives CDR1 SGDLS, CDR2 YYNGEE. CDR3 loop: CASSPVGGANTEAFF. In DNA form, the CDR3 reads TGTGCCAGCAGCCCCGTGGGAGGGGCGAACACTGAAGCTTTCTTT.

The chain couples TRBV12-3 or TRBV12-4 to TRBJ1-2; D is ambiguous. Trimming cost V 0 bases and J 8 bases, with 10 bases left between them. The CDR3 is made up of 13 amino acids. The CDR3 sequence is CASSLAKRTGYTF. In DNA, the CDR3 is TGTGCCAGCAGTTTAGCCAAGCGGACGGGCTACACCTTC.

The J gene is TRBJ2-3, the V gene TRBV3-1 (or the pseudogene TRBV3-2), with TRBD2 matching over 11 bases. This CDR3 has 16 amino acids. Trimming at V came to 3 bases and at J to 4 bases, leaving 6 bases not matched to a gene. Per the germline V gene, CDR1 is LGHDT and CDR2 is YNNKEL (reference sequence). The CDR3, as DNA: TGTGCCAGCAGCCATACAACTAGCGGGGGCGCAGATACGCAGTATTTT. It encodes CASSHTTSGGADTQYF.

V and J are TRBV4-2 and TRBJ2-3, with 10 bases fitting TRBD2. Losses at the gene ends were 0 bases for V and 6 bases for J; bases not matched to a gene: 12. CDR1 LGHNA and CDR2 YNFKEQ come from the germline V gene. The CDR3 contains 18 residues. CDR3 nucleotide sequence: TGTGCCAGCAGCCAAGATTGGGGGCTAGCGGGAGTTGGGGATACGCAGTATTTT. It codes for CASSQDWGLAGVGDTQYF.

The table lists this clone with a count of one. The J gene is TRBJ1-1, the V gene TRBV10-3; 7 bases are a match to TRBD1. The CDR3 has 13 residues. Germline V lookup: CDR1 ENHRY, CDR2 SYGVKD. J was trimmed by 2 bases and V by 7 bases; bases with no gene match: 4. Written as DNA, the CDR3 is TGTGCCATCACAGGACAGGACAACACTGAAGCTTTCTTT. Its protein is CAITGQDNTEAFF.

V usage is TRBV28 and J usage is TRBJ1-5; the D is unclear. With 6 bases removed from V and 3 bases from J, the gap between germline ends came to 6 bases. The germline gives CDR1 MDHEN, CDR2 SYDVKM. The CDR3 is made up of 12 amino acids. The CDR3 loop reads CASRQLNQPQHF. CDR3 nucleotide sequence: TGTGCCAGCAGACAGCTCAATCAGCCCCAGCATTTT. The whole variable domain, filled in from reference TRBV28 and TRBJ1-5, reads DVKVTQSSRYLVKRTGEKVFLECVQDMDHENMFWYRQDPGLGLRLIYFSYDVKMKEKGDIPEGYSVSREKKERFSLILESASTNQTSMYLCASRQLNQPQHFGDGTRLSIL.

This clone was seen once. V is TRBV6-4 and J is TRBJ2-7; maybe TRBD2 (6 bases). CDR3 length: 14 residues. From germline, CDR1 is MRHNA and CDR2 SNTAGT. Between the trimmed V and J ends, which lost 4 bases and 5 bases, there was a span of 15 bases. The CDR3 bases are TGTGCCAGCAGTGTCGGGACTCTTCCCCACGAGCAGTACTTC. It translates to CASSVGTLPHEQYF.

V and J are TRBV9 and TRBJ2-2; 12 bases map to TRBD2. Germline V gene lookup returns CDR1 SGDLS and CDR2 YYNGEE. V dropped 3 bases and J dropped 4; count of bases not matched to a gene: 1. The length of the CDR3 is 15 residues. The CDR3 spells CASSAGLAGTGELFF. CDR3 nucleotides: TGTGCCAGCAGCGCGGGACTAGCGGGCACCGGGGAGCTGTTTTTT. The full variable domain, its missing parts supplied by reference TRBV9 and TRBJ2-2, is DSGVTQTPKHLITATGQRVTLRCSPRSGDLSVYWYQQSLDQGLQFLIQYYNGEERAKGNILERFSAQQFPDLHSELNLSSLELGDSALYFCASSAGLAGTGELFFGEGSRLTVL.

This chain uses TRBV11-3 with TRBJ1-5; tentatively, D is TRBD1 (5 bases). Germline V lookup: CDR1 SGHNT, CDR2 YENEEA. This CDR3 spans 14 amino acids. The V gene lost 5 bases and the J gene lost 2 bases, with 10 bases spanning the gap. CDR3 sequence reads: CASSPSGGNQPQHF. The CDR3 bases are TGTGCCAGCAGCCCGTCGGGGGGCAATCAGCCCCAGCATTTT.

The V gene is TRBV6-1, the J gene TRBJ2-2; maybe TRBD1 (5 bases). Germline-derived CDR1 and CDR2 are MNHNS and SASEGT. V shed 2 bases and J shed 7 bases, with 8 bases lying between them. The CDR3 is made up of 13 amino acids. CDR3 nucleotide sequence: TGTGCCAGCAGTGAATTCAGGGACGGGGAGCTGTTTTTT. Residues: CASSEFRDGELFF.